This T cell receptor (beta chain) is drawn from a study of T cells in Graves' hyperthyroidism and ophthalmopathy. Study findings and constraints: Most expanded thyroid clonotypes above 0.001 recurred in blood.

This CDR3 is built from 12 residues. With 5 bases removed from V and 8 bases from J, the gap between germline ends came to 15 bases. CDR1 is DFQATT, CDR2 SNEGSKA, per germline (reference sequence). This clonotype came up many times. Its cognate antigen is unknown. The TCR beta CDR3 regions underwent amplification using RNA transcripts as the source. The HTBI primer set drove a first-round RT-PCR of the TCR CDR3. TCRdb reprocessed the multiplex PCR reads with MiXCR, giving one entry per CDR3 protein. The table includes hundreds of thousands of distinct CDR3 sequences, roughly 15% detected once. Material for sequencing was blood. J is TRBJ1-1 and V is TRBV20-1; D call uncertain. This clonotype originated in a man younger than 30 with Graves' ophthalmopathy. CDR3 nucleotides: TGCAGTGCTCCTCGGAGGGAGACAGAAGCTTTCTTT. This codes for CSAPRRETEAFF.